This T cell receptor beta chain was found in a study of blood T cells in healthy people across ages. Then a second PCR, running about 6 to 12 cycles, was carried out with a sample-barcoded 5' primer and a J-beta primer mix. TCRdb analysed the 5' RACE reads with MiXCR anew, one entry per CDR3 protein. The profile shows some 900,000 distinct CDR3 sequences, about 44% of them singletons. V shed 2 bases and J shed 5 bases, with 8 bases lying between them. The CDR3 has 13 amino acids. Germline assignment: CDR1 SGHRS and CDR2 YFSETQ. The clonotype originates from a man aged 25 to 45 in good health. The chain is built from TRBV5-1 and TRBJ2-1; D remains ambiguous. What was sequenced was blood. The DNA of the CDR3 is TGCGCCAGCAGCTTACGAACTGACAATGAGCAGTTCTTC. Translated, it gives CASSLRTDNEQFF.